The 2 T cell receptor beta chains below were found in one sample sequenced in a study of blood T cell repertoires in COVID-19. Assay: immunoSEQ multiplex PCR; the TCRdb copy retains only in-frame clones and omits some. Here the sample spans approximately 71,000 clones, about 83% being singletons. The sample was peripheral blood. These receptor sequences come from a human donor in a cohort sampled during active COVID-19.

The chain is built from TRBV28 and TRBJ2-4; 7 nucleotides line up with TRBD1. Germline V gene lookup returns CDR1 MDHEN and CDR2 SYDVKM. Trimming took 10 bases from V and 5 from J; bases not matched to a gene: 5. This CDR3 spans 12 amino acids. The CDR3 here is CATRQGQNIQYF. The DNA of the CDR3 is TGTGCCACAAGACAGGGACAAAACATTCAGTACTTC. Full variable domain (missing parts from reference TRBV28 and TRBJ2-4): DVKVTQSSRYLVKRTGEKVFLECVQDMDHENMFWYRQDPGLGLRLIYFSYDVKMKEKGDIPEGYSVSREKKERFSLILESASTNQTSMYLCATRQGQNIQYFGAGTRLSVL.

The rearrangement uses TRBV6-2 or TRBV6-3 and TRBJ1-6; unclear D gene. This CDR3 has 14 amino acids. The germline CDR1 and CDR2 sequences are MNHEY and SVGEGT. V lost 0 bases and J lost 10, with 10 bases in between. CDR3 bases: TGTGCCAGCAGTTACTCGATTGGCGGCTCACCCCTCCACTTT. Protein sequence: CASSYSIGGSPLHF.